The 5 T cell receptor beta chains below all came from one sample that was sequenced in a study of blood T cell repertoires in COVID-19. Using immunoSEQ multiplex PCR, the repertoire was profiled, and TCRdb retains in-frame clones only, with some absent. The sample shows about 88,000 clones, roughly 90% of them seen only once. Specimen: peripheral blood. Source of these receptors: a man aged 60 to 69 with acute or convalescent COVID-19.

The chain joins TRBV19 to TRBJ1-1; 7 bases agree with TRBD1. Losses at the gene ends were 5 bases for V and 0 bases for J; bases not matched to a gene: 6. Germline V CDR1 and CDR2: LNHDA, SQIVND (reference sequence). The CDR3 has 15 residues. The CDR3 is CASSSGQTMNTEAFF. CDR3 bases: TGTGCCAGTAGTTCGGGACAGACAATGAACACTGAAGCTTTCTTT.

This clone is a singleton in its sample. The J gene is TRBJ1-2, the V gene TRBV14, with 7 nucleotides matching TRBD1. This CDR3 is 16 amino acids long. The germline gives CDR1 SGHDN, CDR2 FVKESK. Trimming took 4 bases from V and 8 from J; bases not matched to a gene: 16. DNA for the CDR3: TGTGCCAGCAGCCGTTTCACGACGACAGGGACGGACGGCTACACCTTC. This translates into CASSRFTTTGTDGYTF.

CDR3 DNA: TGTGCCAGCAGCCCGCAAGGAGGCGTGGATGAGCAGTTCTTC. This sequence encodes CASSPQGGVDEQFF. The chain carries TRBV7-3 and TRBJ2-1, with D tentatively TRBD2 (5 bases). Germline lookup yields CDR1 SGHTA and CDR2 FQGTGA. Between the trimmed V and J ends, which lost 5 bases and 8 bases, there was a span of 16 bases. The CDR3 has 14 amino acids.

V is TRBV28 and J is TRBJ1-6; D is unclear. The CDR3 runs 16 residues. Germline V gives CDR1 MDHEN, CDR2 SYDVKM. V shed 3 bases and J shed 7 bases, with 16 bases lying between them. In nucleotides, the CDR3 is TGTGCCAGCAGTTTCCCACTAACCCAACGGAATTCACCCCTCCACTTT. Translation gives CASSFPLTQRNSPLHF. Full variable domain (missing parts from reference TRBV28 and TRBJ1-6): DVKVTQSSRYLVKRTGEKVFLECVQDMDHENMFWYRQDPGLGLRLIYFSYDVKMKEKGDIPEGYSVSREKKERFSLILESASTNQTSMYLCASSFPLTQRNSPLHFGNGTRLTVT.

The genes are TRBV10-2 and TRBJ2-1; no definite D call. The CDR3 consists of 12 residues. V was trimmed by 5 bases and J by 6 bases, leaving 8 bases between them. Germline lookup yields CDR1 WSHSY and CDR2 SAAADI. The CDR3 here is CASSRYSNEQFF. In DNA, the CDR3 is TGCGCCAGCAGTCGTTACTCCAATGAGCAGTTCTTC.